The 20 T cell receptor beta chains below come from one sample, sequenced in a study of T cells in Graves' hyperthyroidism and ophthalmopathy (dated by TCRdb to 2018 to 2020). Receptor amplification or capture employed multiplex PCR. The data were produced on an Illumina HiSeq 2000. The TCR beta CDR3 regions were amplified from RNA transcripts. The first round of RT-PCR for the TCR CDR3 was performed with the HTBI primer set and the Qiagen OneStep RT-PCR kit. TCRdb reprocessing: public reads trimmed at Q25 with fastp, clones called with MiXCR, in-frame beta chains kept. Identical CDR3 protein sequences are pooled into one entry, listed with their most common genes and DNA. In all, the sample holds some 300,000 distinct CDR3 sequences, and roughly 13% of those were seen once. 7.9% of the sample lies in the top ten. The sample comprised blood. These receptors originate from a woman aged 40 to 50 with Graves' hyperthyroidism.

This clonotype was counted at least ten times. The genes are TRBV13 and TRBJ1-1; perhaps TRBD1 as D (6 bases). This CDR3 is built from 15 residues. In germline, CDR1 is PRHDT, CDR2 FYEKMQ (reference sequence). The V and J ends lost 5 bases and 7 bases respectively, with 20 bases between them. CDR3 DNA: TGTGCCAGCAGCCCGGGGGGGCAGGGAACCCGTGAAGCTTTCTTT. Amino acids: CASSPGGQGTREAFF.

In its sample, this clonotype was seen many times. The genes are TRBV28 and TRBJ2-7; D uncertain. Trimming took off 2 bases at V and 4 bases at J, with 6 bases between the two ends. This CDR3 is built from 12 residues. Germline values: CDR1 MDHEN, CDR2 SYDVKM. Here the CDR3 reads CASSLRKYEQYF. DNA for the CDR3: TGTGCCAGCAGTTTAAGGAAATACGAGCAGTACTTC.

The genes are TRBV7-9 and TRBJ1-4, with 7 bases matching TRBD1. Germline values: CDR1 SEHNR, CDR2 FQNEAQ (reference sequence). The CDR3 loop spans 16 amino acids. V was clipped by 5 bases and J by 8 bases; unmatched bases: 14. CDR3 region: CASSPSDRDAREKLFF. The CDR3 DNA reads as TGTGCCAGCAGCCCCAGCGACAGGGATGCCCGCGAAAAACTGTTTTTT.

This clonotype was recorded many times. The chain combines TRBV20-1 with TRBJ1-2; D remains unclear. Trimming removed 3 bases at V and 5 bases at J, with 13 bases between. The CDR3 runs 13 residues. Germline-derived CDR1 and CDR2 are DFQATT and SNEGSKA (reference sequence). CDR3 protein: CSASLMGGYGYTF. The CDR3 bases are TGCAGTGCTAGCCTTATGGGCGGGTATGGCTACACCTTC.

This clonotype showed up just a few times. The CDR3 DNA reads as TGTGCCAGCAGCTTAGCGAGTATCTACGAGCAGTACTTC. It specifies CASSLASIYEQYF. V is TRBV7-2 and J is TRBJ2-7; D is unclear. The CDR3 sequence is 13 residues long. Germline V gene sequence: CDR1 SGHTA, CDR2 FQGNSA. V shed 0 bases and J shed 3 bases, with 6 bases lying between them. The full variable domain, rest sourced from reference TRBV7-2 and TRBJ2-7, is GAGVSQSPSNKVTEKGKDVELRCDPISGHTALYWYRQSLGQGLEFLIYFQGNSAPDKSGLPSDRFSAERTGGSVSTLTIQRTQQEDSAVYLCASSLASIYEQYFGPGTRLTVT.

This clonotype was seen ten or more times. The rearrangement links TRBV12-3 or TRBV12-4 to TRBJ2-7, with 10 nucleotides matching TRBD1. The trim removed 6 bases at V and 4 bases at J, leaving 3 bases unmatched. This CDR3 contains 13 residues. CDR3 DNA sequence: TGTGCCAGCAGACCGGGACAGGGGTACGAGCAGTACTTC. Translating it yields CASRPGQGYEQYF.

The DNA for the CDR3 is TGTGCCAGCAGCTCTAAAACGGGCCAATACGAGCAGTACTTC. Amino acid sequence: CASSSKTGQYEQYF. This sequence joins TRBV27 and TRBJ2-7; the D is unclear. Germline-derived CDR1 and CDR2 are MNHEY and SMNVEV (reference sequence). Trimming shortened V by 6 bases and J by 4 bases, and 16 bases separated the two germline ends. The CDR3 is 14 amino acids.

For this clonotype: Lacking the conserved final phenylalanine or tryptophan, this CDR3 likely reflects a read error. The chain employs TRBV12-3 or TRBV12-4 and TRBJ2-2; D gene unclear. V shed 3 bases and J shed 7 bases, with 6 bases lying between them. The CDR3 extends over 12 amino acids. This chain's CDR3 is CASSFAGGELFL. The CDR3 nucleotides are TGTGCCAGCAGTTTCGCCGGCGGGGAGCTGTTTCTT.

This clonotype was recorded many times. CDR3 DNA sequence: TGTGCCAGTGCAAGGGACAGGGGGATTGAGCAGTACTTC. Translated: CASARDRGIEQYF. The V call is TRBV7-9, the J call TRBJ2-7; 11 nucleotides align to TRBD1. The CDR3 runs 13 residues. Germline loops: CDR1 SEHNR, CDR2 FQNEAQ (reference sequence). V trimming: 9 bases; J trimming: 7 bases; junction bases outside the gene matches: 8.

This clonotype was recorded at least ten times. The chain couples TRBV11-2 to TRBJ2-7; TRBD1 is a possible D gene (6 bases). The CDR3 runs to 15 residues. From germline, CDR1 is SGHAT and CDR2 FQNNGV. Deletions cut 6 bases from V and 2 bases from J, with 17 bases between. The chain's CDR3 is CASSHPSQGTYEQYF. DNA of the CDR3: TGTGCCAGCAGTCACCCGTCACAGGGAACCTACGAGCAGTACTTC.

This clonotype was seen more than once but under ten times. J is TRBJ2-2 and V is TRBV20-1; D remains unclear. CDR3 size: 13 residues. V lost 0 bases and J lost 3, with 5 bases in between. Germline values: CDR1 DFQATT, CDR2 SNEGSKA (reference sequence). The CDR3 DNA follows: TGCAGTGCTAGAGATCCGGACACCGGGGAGCTGTTTTTT. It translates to CSARDPDTGELFF.

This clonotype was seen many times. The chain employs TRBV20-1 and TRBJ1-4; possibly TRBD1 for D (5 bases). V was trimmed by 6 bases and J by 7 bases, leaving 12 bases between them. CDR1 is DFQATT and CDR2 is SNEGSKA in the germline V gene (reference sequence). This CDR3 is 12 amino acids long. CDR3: CSAESGGEKLFF. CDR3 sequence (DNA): TGCAGTGCGGAAAGTGGGGGTGAAAAACTGTTTTTT.

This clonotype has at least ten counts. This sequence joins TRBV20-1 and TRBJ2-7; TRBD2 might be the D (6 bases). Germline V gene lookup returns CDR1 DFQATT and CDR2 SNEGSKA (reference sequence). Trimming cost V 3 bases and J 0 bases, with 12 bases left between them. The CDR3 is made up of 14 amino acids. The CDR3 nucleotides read TGCAGTGCTAGCTCCGGACTAATCTCCTACGAGCAGTACTTC. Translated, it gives CSASSGLISYEQYF.

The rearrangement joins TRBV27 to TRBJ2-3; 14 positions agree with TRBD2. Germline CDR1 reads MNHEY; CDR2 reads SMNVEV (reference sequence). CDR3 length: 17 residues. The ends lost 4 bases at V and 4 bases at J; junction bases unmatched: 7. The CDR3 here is CASSSYRLAGGSDTQYF. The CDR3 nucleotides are TGTGCCAGCAGTTCCTACCGACTAGCGGGAGGGTCAGATACGCAGTATTTT.

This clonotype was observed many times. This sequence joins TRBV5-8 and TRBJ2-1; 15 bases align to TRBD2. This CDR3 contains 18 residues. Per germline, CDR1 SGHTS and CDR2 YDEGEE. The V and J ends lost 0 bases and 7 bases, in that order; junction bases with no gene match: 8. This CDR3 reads CASSLARTSGRATNEQFF. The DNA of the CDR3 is TGTGCCAGCAGCTTGGCCCGGACTAGCGGGAGGGCCACGAATGAGCAGTTCTTC.

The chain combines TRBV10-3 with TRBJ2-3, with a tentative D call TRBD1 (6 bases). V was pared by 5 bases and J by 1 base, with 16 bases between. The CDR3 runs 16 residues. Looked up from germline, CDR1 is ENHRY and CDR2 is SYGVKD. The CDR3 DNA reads TGTGCCATCAGTTCTCCGGACAGCGGCGGCACAGATACGCAGTATTTT. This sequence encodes CAISSPDSGGTDTQYF.

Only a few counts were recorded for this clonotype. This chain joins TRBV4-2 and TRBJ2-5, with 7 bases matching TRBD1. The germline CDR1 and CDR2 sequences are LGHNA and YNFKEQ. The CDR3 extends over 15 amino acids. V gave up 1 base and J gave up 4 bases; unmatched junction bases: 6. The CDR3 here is CASSQGDRELETQYF. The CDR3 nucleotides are TGTGCCAGCAGCCAAGGTGACAGGGAGCTAGAGACCCAGTACTTC.

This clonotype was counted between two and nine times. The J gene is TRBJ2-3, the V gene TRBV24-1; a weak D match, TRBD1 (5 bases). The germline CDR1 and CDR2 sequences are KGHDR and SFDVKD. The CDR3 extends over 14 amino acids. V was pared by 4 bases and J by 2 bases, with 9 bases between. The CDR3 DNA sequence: TGTGCCACCAGTGAAGCAGGGTACACAGATACGCAGTATTTT. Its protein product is CATSEAGYTDTQYF.

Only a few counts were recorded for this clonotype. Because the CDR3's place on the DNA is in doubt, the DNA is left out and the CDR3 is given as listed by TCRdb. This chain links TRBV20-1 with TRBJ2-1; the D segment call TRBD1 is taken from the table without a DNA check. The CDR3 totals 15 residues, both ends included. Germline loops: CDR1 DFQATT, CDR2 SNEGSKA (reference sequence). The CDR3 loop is CGASTSGQGVNEQFF.

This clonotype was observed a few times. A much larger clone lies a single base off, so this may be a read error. The CDR3 loop is CASRGEDGTRTADTQYF. CDR3 DNA: TGTGCCAGCAGAGGGGAAGACGGGACCCGCACCGCAGATACGCAGTATTTT. This chain uses TRBV6-2 or TRBV6-3 with TRBJ2-3; D is perhaps TRBD1 or TRBD2 (5 bases each). Germline CDR1 reads MNHEY; CDR2 reads SVGEGT. With 6 bases removed from V and 4 bases from J, the gap between germline ends came to 23 bases. The CDR3 covers 17 residues.